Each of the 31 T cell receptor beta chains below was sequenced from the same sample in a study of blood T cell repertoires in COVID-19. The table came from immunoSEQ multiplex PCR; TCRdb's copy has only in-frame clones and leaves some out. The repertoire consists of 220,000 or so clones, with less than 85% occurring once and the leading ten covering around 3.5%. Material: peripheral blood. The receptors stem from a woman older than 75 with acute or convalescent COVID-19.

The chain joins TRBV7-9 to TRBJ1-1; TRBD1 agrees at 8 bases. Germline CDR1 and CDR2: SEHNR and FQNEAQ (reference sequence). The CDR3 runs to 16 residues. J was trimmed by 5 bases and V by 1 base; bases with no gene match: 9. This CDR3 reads CASSLEAVTGDTEAFF. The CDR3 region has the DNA TGTGCCAGCAGCTTAGAGGCCGTGACAGGGGATACTGAAGCTTTCTTT.

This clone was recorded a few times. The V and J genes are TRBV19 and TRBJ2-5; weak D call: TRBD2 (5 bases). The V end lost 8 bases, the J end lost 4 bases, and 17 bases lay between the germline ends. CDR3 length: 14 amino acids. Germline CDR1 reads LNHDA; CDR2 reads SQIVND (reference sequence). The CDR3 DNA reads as TGTGCCAGTGGAGGACCGTCTGGAGGAGAGACCCAGTACTTC. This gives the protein CASGGPSGGETQYF.

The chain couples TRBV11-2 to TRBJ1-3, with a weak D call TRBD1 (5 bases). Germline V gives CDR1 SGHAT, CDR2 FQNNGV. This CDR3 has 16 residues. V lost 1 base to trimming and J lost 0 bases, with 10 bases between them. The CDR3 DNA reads TGTGCCAGCAGCTTAGTCGGTCAGGGCTCTGGAAACACCATATATTTT. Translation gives CASSLVGQGSGNTIYF.

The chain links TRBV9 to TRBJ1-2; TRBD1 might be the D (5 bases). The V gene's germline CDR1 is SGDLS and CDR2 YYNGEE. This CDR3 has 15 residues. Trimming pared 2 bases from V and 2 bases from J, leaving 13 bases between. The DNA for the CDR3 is TGTGCCAGCAGCGTCTCGATACAGGACAACTATGGCTACACCTTC. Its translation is CASSVSIQDNYGYTF.

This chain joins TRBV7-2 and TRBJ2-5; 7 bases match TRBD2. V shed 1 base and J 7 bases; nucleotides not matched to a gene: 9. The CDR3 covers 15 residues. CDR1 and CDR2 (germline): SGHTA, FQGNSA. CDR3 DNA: TGTGCCAGCAGCTTAGTGGGAGGGCCCGAAGTGACCCAGTACTTC. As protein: CASSLVGGPEVTQYF. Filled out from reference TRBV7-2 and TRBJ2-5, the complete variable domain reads GAGVSQSPSNKVTEKGKDVELRCDPISGHTALYWYRQSLGQGLEFLIYFQGNSAPDKSGLPSDRFSAERTGGSVSTLTIQRTQQEDSAVYLCASSLVGGPEVTQYFGPGTRLLVL.

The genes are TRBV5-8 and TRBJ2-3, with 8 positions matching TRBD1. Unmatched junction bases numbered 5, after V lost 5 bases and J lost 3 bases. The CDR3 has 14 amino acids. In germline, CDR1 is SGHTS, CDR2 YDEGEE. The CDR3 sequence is CASRQGALTDTQYF. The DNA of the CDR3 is TGTGCCAGCAGGCAGGGGGCGCTGACAGATACGCAGTATTTT. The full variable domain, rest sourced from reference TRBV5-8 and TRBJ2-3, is EAGVTQSPTHLIKTRGQQATLRCSPISGHTSVYWYQQALGLGLQFLLWYDEGEERNRGNFPPRFSGRQFPNYSSELNVNALELEDSALYLCASRQGALTDTQYFGPGTRLTVL.

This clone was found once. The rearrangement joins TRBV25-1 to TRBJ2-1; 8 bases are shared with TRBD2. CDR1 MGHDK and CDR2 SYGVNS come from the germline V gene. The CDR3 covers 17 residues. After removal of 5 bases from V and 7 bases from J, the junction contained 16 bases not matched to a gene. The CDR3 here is CASSLAVGGGSQNEQFF. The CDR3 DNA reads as TGTGCCAGCAGTCTTGCGGTAGGCGGGGGGTCTCAGAATGAGCAGTTCTTC.

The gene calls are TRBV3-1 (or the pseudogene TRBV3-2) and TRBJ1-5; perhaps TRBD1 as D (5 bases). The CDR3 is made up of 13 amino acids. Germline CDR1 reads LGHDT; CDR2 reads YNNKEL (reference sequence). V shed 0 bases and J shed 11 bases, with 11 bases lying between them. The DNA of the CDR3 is TGTGCCAGCAGCCAAGATGGGGGGGTGGCCCAGCATTTT. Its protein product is CASSQDGGVAQHF.

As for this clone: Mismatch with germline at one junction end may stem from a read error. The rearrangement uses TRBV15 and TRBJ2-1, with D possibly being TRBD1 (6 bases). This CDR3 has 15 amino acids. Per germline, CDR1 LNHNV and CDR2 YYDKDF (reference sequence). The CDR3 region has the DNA TGTGCCACCAGCCGAGATATGGCAGGGGCCGATGAGCAGTTCTTC. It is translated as CATSRDMAGADEQFF. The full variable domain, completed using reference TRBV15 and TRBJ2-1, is DAMVIQNPRYQVTQFGKPVTLSCSQTLNHNVMYWYQQKSSQAPKLLFHYYDKDFNNEADTPDNFQSRRPNTSFCFLDIRSPGLGDTAMYLCATSRDMAGADEQFFGPGTRLTVL.

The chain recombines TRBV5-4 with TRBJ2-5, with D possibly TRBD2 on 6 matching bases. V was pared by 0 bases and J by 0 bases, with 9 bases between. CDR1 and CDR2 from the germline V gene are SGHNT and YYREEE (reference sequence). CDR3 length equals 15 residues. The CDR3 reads CASSLGTSNQETQYF. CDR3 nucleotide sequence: TGTGCCAGCAGCTTGGGAACTAGCAACCAAGAGACCCAGTACTTC.

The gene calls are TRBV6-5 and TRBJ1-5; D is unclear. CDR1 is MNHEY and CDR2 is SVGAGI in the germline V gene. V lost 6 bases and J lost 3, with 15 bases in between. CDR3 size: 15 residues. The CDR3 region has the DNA TGTGCCAGCAGCCAACAGCTCCATCCCAATCAGCCCCAGCATTTT. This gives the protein CASSQQLHPNQPQHF.

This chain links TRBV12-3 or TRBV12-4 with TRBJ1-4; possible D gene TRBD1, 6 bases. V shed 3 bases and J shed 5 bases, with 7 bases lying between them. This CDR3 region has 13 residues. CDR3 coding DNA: TGTGCCAGCAGTTTTCAGGGGAATGAAAAACTGTTTTTT. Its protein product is CASSFQGNEKLFF.

The CDR3 DNA reads as TGTGCCAGTAGTATCAGCGGGGGCGGGGAGCTGTTTTTT. It translates to CASSISGGGELFF. The V gene is TRBV19, the J gene TRBJ2-2, with 8 bases that match TRBD2. The germline V gene has CDR1 LNHDA and CDR2 SQIVND (reference sequence). J lost 7 bases, V lost 3 bases, and 1 base had no gene match. The CDR3 runs to 13 residues.

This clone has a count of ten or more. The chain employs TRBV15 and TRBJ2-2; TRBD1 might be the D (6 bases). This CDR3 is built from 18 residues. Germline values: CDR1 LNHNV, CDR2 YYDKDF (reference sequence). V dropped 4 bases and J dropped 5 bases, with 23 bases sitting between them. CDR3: CATSTGTIAGVGTGELFF. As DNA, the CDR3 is TGTGCCACCAGCACCGGAACTATCGCAGGGGTCGGGACCGGGGAGCTGTTTTTT.

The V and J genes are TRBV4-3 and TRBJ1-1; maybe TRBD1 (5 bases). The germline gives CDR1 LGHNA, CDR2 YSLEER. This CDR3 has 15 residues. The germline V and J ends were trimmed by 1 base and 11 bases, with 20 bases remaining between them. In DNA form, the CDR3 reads TGCGCCAGCAGCCAAGGGCCAGGGCCGGATGGAGCGGCTTTCTTT. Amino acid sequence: CASSQGPGPDGAAFF.

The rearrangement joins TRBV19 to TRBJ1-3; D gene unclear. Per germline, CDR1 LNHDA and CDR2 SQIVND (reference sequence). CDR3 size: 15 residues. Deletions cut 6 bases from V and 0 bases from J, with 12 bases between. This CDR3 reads CASSPGSLSGNTIYF. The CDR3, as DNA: TGTGCCAGTAGCCCAGGAAGTCTCTCTGGAAACACCATATATTTT. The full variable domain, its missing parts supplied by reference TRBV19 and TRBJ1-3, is DGGITQSPKYLFRKEGQNVTLSCEQNLNHDAMYWYRQDPGQGLRLIYYSQIVNDFQKGDIAEGYSVSREKKESFPLTVTSAQKNPTAFYLCASSPGSLSGNTIYFGEGSWLTVV.

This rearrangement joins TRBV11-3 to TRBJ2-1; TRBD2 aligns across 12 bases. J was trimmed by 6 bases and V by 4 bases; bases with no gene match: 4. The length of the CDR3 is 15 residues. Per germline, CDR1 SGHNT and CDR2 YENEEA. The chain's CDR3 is CASSSSGGATNEQFF. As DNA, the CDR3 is TGTGCCAGCAGCTCTAGCGGGGGGGCCACCAATGAGCAGTTCTTC.

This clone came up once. The CDR3 is CASSWRQGRGEKLFF. For the CDR3, the DNA is TGTGCCAGCAGCTGGCGACAGGGGAGGGGTGAAAAACTGTTTTTT. This chain links TRBV7-2 with TRBJ1-4, with 8 bases fitting TRBD1. The CDR3 extends over 15 amino acids. Losses at the gene ends were 4 bases for V and 7 bases for J; bases not matched to a gene: 8. Germline V gene lookup returns CDR1 SGHTA and CDR2 FQGNSA.

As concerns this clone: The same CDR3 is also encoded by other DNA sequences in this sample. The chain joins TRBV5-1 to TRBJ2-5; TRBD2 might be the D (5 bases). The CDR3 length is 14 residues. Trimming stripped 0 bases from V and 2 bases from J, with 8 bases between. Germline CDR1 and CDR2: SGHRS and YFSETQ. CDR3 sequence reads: CASSLGSGQETQYF. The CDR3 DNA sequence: TGCGCCAGCAGCTTGGGAAGCGGACAAGAGACCCAGTACTTC.

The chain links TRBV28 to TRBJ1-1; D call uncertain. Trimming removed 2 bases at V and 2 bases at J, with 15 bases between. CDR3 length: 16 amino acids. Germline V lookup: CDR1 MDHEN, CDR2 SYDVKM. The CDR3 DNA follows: TGTGCCAGCAGTTTACCCCCGCCCGGGATTAACACTGAAGCTTTCTTT. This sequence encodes CASSLPPPGINTEAFF.

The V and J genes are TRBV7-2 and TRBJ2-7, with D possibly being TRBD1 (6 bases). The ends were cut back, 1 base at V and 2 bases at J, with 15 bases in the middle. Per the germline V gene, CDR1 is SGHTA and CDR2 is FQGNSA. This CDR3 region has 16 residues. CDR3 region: CASSLGGLLPTYEQYF. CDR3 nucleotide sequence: TGTGCCAGCAGCTTAGGGGGGCTCCTACCCACCTACGAGCAGTACTTC.

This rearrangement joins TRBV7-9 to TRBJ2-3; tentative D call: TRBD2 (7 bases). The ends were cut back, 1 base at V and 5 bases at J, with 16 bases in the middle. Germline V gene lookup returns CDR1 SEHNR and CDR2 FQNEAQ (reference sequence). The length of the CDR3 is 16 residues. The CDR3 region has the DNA TGTGCCAGCAGCTTAGGAGGTGCGGGGGCGGGAGATACGCAGTATTTT. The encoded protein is CASSLGGAGAGDTQYF.

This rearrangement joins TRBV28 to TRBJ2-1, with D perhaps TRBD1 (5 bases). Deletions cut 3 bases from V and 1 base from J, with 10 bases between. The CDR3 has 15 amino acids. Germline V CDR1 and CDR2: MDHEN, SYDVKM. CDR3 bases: TGTGCCAGCAGTTTTCAAGGGGCTTCCTACAATGAGCAGTTCTTC. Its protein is CASSFQGASYNEQFF.

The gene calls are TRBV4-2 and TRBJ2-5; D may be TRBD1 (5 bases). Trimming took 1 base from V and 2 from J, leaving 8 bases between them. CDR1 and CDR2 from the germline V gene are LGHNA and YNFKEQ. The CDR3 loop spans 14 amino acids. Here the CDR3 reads CASSQVAGQETQYF. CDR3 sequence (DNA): TGTGCCAGCAGCCAAGTGGCAGGGCAAGAGACCCAGTACTTC.

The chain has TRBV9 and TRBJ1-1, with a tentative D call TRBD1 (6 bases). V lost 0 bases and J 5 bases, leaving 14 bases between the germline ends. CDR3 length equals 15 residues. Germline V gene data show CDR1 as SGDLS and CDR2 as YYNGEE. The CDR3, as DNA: TGTGCCAGCAGCGTAGGCCCGGAAAGGGGGACTGAAGCTTTCTTT. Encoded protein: CASSVGPERGTEAFF.

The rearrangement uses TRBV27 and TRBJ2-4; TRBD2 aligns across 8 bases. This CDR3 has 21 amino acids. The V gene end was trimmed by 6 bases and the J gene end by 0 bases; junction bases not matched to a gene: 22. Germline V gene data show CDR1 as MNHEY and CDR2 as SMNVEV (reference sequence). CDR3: CASRPVRPSAGGPVAKNIQYF. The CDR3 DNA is TGTGCCAGCAGGCCCGTCCGTCCATCGGCGGGGGGCCCCGTAGCCAAAAACATTCAGTACTTC.

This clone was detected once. The chain's CDR3 is CASSPGDKGYEQYF. CDR3 in DNA: TGTGCCAGCAGCCCCGGGGACAAGGGCTACGAGCAGTACTTC. The chain couples TRBV7-9 to TRBJ2-7, with D perhaps TRBD1 (6 bases). Germline loops: CDR1 SEHNR, CDR2 FQNEAQ (reference sequence). V lost 5 bases to trimming and J lost 3 bases, with 14 bases between them. This CDR3 comprises 14 residues.

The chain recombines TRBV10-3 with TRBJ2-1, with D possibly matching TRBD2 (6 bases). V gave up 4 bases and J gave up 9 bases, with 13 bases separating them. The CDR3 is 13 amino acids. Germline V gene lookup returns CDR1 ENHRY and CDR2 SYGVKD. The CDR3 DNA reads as TGTGCCATCAGTGTGGGAGGCGGCGCTGAGCAGTTCTTC. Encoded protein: CAISVGGGAEQFF.

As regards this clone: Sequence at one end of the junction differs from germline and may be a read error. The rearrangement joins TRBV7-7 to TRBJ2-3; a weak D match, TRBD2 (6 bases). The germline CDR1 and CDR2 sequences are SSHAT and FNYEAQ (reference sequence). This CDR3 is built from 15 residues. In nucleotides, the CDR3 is TGTGCTAGCAGCAACACCGGGACTCTCACAGATACGCAGTATTTT. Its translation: CASSNTGTLTDTQYF.

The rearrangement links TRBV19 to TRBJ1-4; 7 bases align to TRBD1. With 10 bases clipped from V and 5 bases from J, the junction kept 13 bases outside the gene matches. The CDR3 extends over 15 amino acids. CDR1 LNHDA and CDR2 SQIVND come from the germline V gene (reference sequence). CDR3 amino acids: CATAPPGQNNEKLFF. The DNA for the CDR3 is TGTGCCACCGCGCCGCCGGGACAGAACAATGAAAAACTGTTTTTT.

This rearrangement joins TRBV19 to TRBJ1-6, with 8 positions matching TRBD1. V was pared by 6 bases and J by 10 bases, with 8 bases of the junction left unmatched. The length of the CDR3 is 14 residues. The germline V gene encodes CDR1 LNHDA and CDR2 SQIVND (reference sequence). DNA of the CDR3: TGTGCCAGTAGCGAAGGACAGGGAAACTCACCCCTCCACTTT. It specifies CASSEGQGNSPLHF.